The present T cell receptor beta chain was sequenced within a study of tumor-infiltrating lymphocytes in primary liver carcinoma. The input was approximately 500 ng total RNA; TCR beta cDNA was made from it with a constant-region primer. TCR beta libraries came from three nested multiplex PCR rounds using slightly modified ARM-PCR. Each of the first two PCR rounds ran nine to ten cycles with TRBV1-TRBV30 forward and C-beta reverse primers. MiXCR, run by TCRdb on the multiplex PCR reads, gives a single entry per CDR3 protein. The table lists 80,000 or so distinct CDR3 sequences, about 64% of them singletons. Starting material for RNA and DNA co-extraction consisted of roughly 19-31 mg of unsorted bulk tissue. Tumors were each sampled at five separate regions. Every one of the tumor samples had a viable tumor cell content above 80%. Whole-study results and caveats: Only about 7.5-24% of top clones spanned all five tumor regions. Overlap in tumor-adjacent and tumor-blood pairs fell below that of tumor region pairs.

This clonotype was seen repeatedly, ten times or more. The antigen is undetermined. This CDR3 spans 17 amino acids. Per the germline V gene, CDR1 is SEHNR and CDR2 is FQNEAQ (reference sequence). Trimming cost V 7 bases and J 0 bases, with 18 bases left between them. The sample was liver tumor tissue from sampling region 4. Noted subset: tumor region T4, right-lateral pole. This clonotype originated in an older woman with primary liver carcinoma and hepatitis B virus infection. The rearrangement joins TRBV7-9 to TRBJ2-2, with a tentative D call TRBD1 (6 bases). The CDR3 nucleotides read TGTGCCAGCACCAACCCAGGGGAGACCGCGAACACCGGGGAGCTGTTTTTT. Translation: CASTNPGETANTGELFF. Variable domain in full (rest from reference TRBV7-9 and TRBJ2-2): DTGVSQNPRHKITKRGQNVTFRCDPISEHNRLYWYRQTLGQGPEFLTYFQNEAQLEKSRLLSDRFSAERPKGSFSTLEIQRTEQGDSAMYLCASTNPGETANTGELFFGEGSRLTVL.